This TCR beta chain stems from a study of blood T cell repertoires in COVID-19. CDR1 is LNHDA and CDR2 is SQIVND in the germline V gene (reference sequence). This CDR3 has 17 residues. Trimming removed 5 bases at V and 2 bases at J, with 16 bases between. Method: immunoSEQ multiplex PCR; TCRdb's copy keeps in-frame clones and lacks some. The profile shows roughly 70,000 clones, roughly nine tenths of them singletons. The material sequenced was peripheral blood. The chain combines TRBV19 with TRBJ2-6, with D possibly TRBD2 on 5 matching bases. This clonotype was sampled from a man older than 75 with acute or convalescent COVID-19. In nucleotides, the CDR3 is TGTGCCAGTAGTGTGGGAGAACAGCGCCCTGGGGCCAACGTCCTGACTTTC. This translates into CASSVGEQRPGANVLTF.